These 11 T cell receptor beta chains came from one sample sequenced in a study of T cell changes during pregnancy in multiple sclerosis. The assay was immunoSEQ multiplex PCR, and TCRdb's table has in-frame clones only and misses some. In the table there are approximately 50,000 clones, roughly 94% of which are singletons. Sequences were derived from CD4+ T cells from peripheral blood mononuclear cells, sampled in the third trimester of pregnancy. Receptors were obtained from a female donor with multiple sclerosis, enrolled in a pregnancy study.

V usage is TRBV5-6 and J usage is TRBJ2-1; the D gene is possibly TRBD2 (5 bases). V lost 4 bases to trimming and J lost 9 bases, with 11 bases between them. The germline gives CDR1 SGHDT, CDR2 YYEEEE. The CDR3 runs 12 residues. The CDR3 coding sequence is TGTGCCAGCAGCCTAGCCCTCGGTGAGCAGTTCTTC. Amino acids: CASSLALGEQFF.

The chain uses TRBV9 and TRBJ1-2; perhaps TRBD1 as D (5 bases). This CDR3 has 15 amino acids. V was trimmed by 3 bases and J by 0 bases, leaving 12 bases between them. In germline, CDR1 is SGDLS, CDR2 YYNGEE. The CDR3 DNA reads as TGTGCCAGCAGCGGAGACCTCAGGGCTAACTATGGCTACACCTTC. It translates to CASSGDLRANYGYTF.

This clone was picked up a small number of times. The chain uses TRBV9 and TRBJ2-7; no definite D call. V was trimmed by 0 bases and J by 3 bases, leaving 10 bases between them. Germline assignment: CDR1 SGDLS and CDR2 YYNGEE. The CDR3 spans 14 residues. CDR3 sequence: CASSVGTSGYEQYF. CDR3 bases: TGTGCCAGCAGCGTAGGAACGTCGGGCTACGAGCAGTACTTC.

The chain uses TRBV2 and TRBJ1-1; maybe TRBD1 (5 bases). Trimming took off 1 base at V and 4 bases at J, with 13 bases between the two ends. The CDR3 covers 15 residues. CDR1 and CDR2 (germline): SNHLY, FYNNEI. The CDR3 reads CASSEEGQGSTEAFF. As DNA, the CDR3 is TGTGCCAGCAGTGAAGAGGGGCAGGGTAGCACTGAAGCTTTCTTT.

The genes are TRBV30 and TRBJ2-4, with TRBD2 matching over 14 bases. The length of the CDR3 is 15 residues. Per germline, CDR1 GTSNPN and CDR2 SVGIG (reference sequence). Trimming cost V 2 bases and J 9 bases; bases outside gene matches: 6. The CDR3: CAWSPTSGRAGIQYF. The CDR3 DNA follows: TGTGCCTGGAGTCCGACTAGCGGGAGGGCCGGCATTCAGTACTTC.

The V and J genes are TRBV4-2 and TRBJ2-1, with TRBD2 matching 8 bases. The ends lost 2 bases at V and 9 bases at J; junction bases unmatched: 6. The germline V gene encodes CDR1 LGHNA and CDR2 YNFKEQ. The CDR3 has 14 amino acids. The CDR3 region has the DNA TGTGCCAGCAGCCAACCGGGACTAGGGGTTGAGCAGTTCTTC. It yields the protein CASSQPGLGVEQFF.

The chain links TRBV30 to TRBJ1-6; possible D gene TRBD1, 5 bases. This CDR3 spans 13 amino acids. V lost 4 bases to trimming and J lost 8 bases, with 12 bases between them. Germline CDR1 and CDR2: GTSNPN and SVGIG (reference sequence). This CDR3 reads CAWTQGRDSPLHF. In nucleotides, the CDR3 is TGTGCCTGGACGCAGGGTAGGGATTCACCCCTCCACTTT. Combining the CDR3 with reference TRBV30 and TRBJ1-6 gives the whole variable domain SQTIHQWPATLVQPVGSPLSLECTVEGTSNPNLYWYRQAAGRGLQLLFYSVGIGQISSEVPQNLSASRPQDRQFILSSKKLLLSDSGFYLCAWTQGRDSPLHFGNGTRLTVT.

The J gene is TRBJ1-5, the V gene TRBV6-6; 8 bases map to TRBD1. Per the germline V gene, CDR1 is MNHNY and CDR2 is SVGAGI (reference sequence). After removal of 5 bases from V and 3 bases from J, the junction contained 6 bases not matched to a gene. The CDR3 contains 15 residues. The CDR3 sequence: CASSPQGAINQPQHF. The CDR3 DNA is TGTGCCAGCAGTCCTCAGGGGGCAATCAATCAGCCCCAGCATTTT.

This chain uses TRBV18 with TRBJ2-7; 10 nucleotides line up with TRBD1. The CDR3 spans 14 residues. V lost 4 bases and J lost 2; bases outside the gene matches: 2. CDR1 and CDR2 from the germline V gene are KGHSH and LQKENI. The CDR3 DNA sequence: TGTGCCAGCTCACGCGGGACAGGGGCCTACGAGCAGTACTTC. Its translation is CASSRGTGAYEQYF.

This clone appeared many times. The chain is built from TRBV30 and TRBJ1-2; 8 nucleotides match TRBD1. The CDR3 covers 14 residues. Germline-derived CDR1 and CDR2 are GTSNPN and SVGIG (reference sequence). The J segment lost 7 bases and the V segment lost 3 bases, leaving 10 bases of the junction unmatched. The DNA of the CDR3 is TGTGCCTGGAGAGGGGGGACAGGTCTAGGTGGCTACACCTTC. Translation gives CAWRGGTGLGGYTF.

A few counts support this clone. The chain has TRBV2 and TRBJ1-1, with D hard to call. Germline V gene lookup returns CDR1 SNHLY and CDR2 FYNNEI. The length of the CDR3 is 15 residues. V was trimmed by 2 bases and J by 5 bases, leaving 15 bases between them. The CDR3 loop is CASSELRGSVTEAFF. The CDR3 region has the DNA TGTGCCAGCAGTGAATTACGAGGGTCGGTGACTGAAGCTTTCTTT.